This TCR beta chain was retrieved from a study of metastatic and nonmetastatic thyroid tumors. CDR1 and CDR2 from the germline V gene are MNHEY and SVGAGI. The ends were cut back, 0 bases at V and 0 bases at J, with 9 bases in the middle. The CDR3 consists of 16 residues. Treatment of any kind had been given to no patient before thyroid surgery. MiXCR was used by TCRdb to re-call the PCR reads. The sample consists of 20,000 to 25,000 clones, around 19% of them appearing once. This chain uses TRBV6-5 with TRBJ1-3; D remains ambiguous. The sample consisted of blood. The origin of this receptor is a male donor with papillary thyroid cancer or a benign thyroid nodule (not recorded which). Some clones in this sample may be carry-over from other donors' samples. CDR3 bases: TGTGCCAGCAGTTACTCTACGGTATCCTCTGGAAACACCATATATTTT. Amino acids: CASSYSTVSSGNTIYF.